These 16 T cell receptor beta chains share one sample of origin, sequenced in a study of cytomegalovirus exposure and HLA in healthy donors. PCR amplification relied on 60 Vbeta primers (plus 13 Jbeta primers). Generated by immunoSEQ multiplex PCR, the TCRdb table keeps only in-frame clones and is missing some. The sample lists approximately 80,000 clones; 74% were seen once. The sample consisted of PBMCs. Source of these receptors: a young man in good health and CMV-seropositive.

A few counts support this clone. This chain joins TRBV7-9 and TRBJ2-1, with D maybe TRBD2 (6 bases). Germline lookup yields CDR1 SEHNR and CDR2 FQNEAQ (reference sequence). The CDR3 has 13 residues. Deletions cut 0 bases from V and 9 bases from J, with 9 bases between. CDR3 DNA sequence: TGTGCCAGCAGCTTAGCGGGAGGATTTGAGCAGTTCTTC. It yields the protein CASSLAGGFEQFF.

In this sample, this clone turned up a few times. This chain connects TRBV11-2 to TRBJ2-3; 12 nucleotides align to TRBD2. V was clipped by 1 base and J by 2 bases; unmatched bases: 4. CDR3 length: 17 amino acids. Germline CDR1 SGHAT, CDR2 FQNNGV. This chain's CDR3 is CASSLGTSGVNTDTQYF. CDR3 nucleotides: TGTGCCAGCAGCTTAGGGACTAGCGGGGTAAACACAGATACGCAGTATTTT.

J is TRBJ2-3 and V is TRBV6-5, with 10 bases lining up with TRBD1. The CDR3 is 14 amino acids. Germline V gene sequence: CDR1 MNHEY, CDR2 SVGAGI. The junction had 6 bases not matched to a gene; V was cut back by 6 bases and J by 6 bases. Here the CDR3 DNA reads TGTGCCAGCAGCCGACAGGGGGCTATGGATACGCAGTATTTT. Encoded protein: CASSRQGAMDTQYF.

The chain couples TRBV19 to TRBJ1-1; 9 nucleotides agree with TRBD1. The CDR3 consists of 15 residues. V shed 4 bases, J shed 12 bases, and the junction held 15 bases outside the gene matches. From germline, CDR1 is LNHDA and CDR2 SQIVND (reference sequence). The DNA of the CDR3 is TGTGCCAGTAGTACTGGCACAGGGGGCGCGGGAATAACTTTCTTT. Its protein product is CASSTGTGGAGITFF. The complete variable domain, with remaining parts taken from reference TRBV19 and TRBJ1-1, reads DGGITQSPKYLFRKEGQNVTLSCEQNLNHDAMYWYRQDPGQGLRLIYYSQIVNDFQKGDIAEGYSVSREKKESFPLTVTSAQKNPTAFYLCASSTGTGGAGITFFGQGTRLTVV.

This clone appeared a few times. The J gene is TRBJ2-5, the V gene TRBV30, with D perhaps matching TRBD2 (6 bases). Germline V gene sequence: CDR1 GTSNPN, CDR2 SVGIG (reference sequence). The CDR3 has 12 amino acids. The V end lost 4 bases, the J end lost 4 bases, and 10 bases lay between the germline ends. CDR3 sequence reads: CAWNGGGETQYF. The CDR3 DNA reads TGTGCCTGGAATGGGGGAGGAGAGACCCAGTACTTC.

The rearrangement uses TRBV9 and TRBJ2-2; 14 bases map to TRBD2. V gave up 2 bases and J gave up 5 bases; unmatched junction bases: 2. The germline V gene has CDR1 SGDLS and CDR2 YYNGEE. This CDR3 spans 16 amino acids. The CDR3 sequence is CASSVGLAGVTGELFF. DNA for the CDR3: TGTGCCAGCAGCGTGGGACTAGCGGGAGTGACCGGGGAGCTGTTTTTT.

The chain combines TRBV19 with TRBJ1-2; TRBD1 matches 7 bases. The CDR3 extends over 15 amino acids. CDR1 LNHDA and CDR2 SQIVND come from the germline V gene (reference sequence). V dropped 4 bases and J dropped 4; count of bases not matched to a gene: 9. The CDR3 DNA sequence: TGTGCCAGTAGTAGACTACAAACAGGGGTCTATGGCTACACCTTC. It encodes CASSRLQTGVYGYTF.

V gene TRBV30 combines with J gene TRBJ1-2; D gene uncertain. This CDR3 is built from 13 residues. V lost 7 bases and J 3 bases, leaving 15 bases between the germline ends. Germline CDR1 reads GTSNPN; CDR2 reads SVGIG (reference sequence). The CDR3 coding sequence is TGTGCCTTGCCACGGGGAGGTGACTATGGCTACACCTTC. Residues: CALPRGGDYGYTF.

The J gene is TRBJ2-7, the V gene TRBV5-6; 13 nucleotides line up with TRBD2. The CDR3 has 15 amino acids. Germline CDR1 and CDR2: SGHDT and YYEEEE. Trimming removed 3 bases from V and 4 bases from J; junction bases left unmatched: 4. The CDR3 here is CASSSLAGGPYEQYF. The DNA for the CDR3 is TGTGCCAGCAGCTCACTAGCGGGGGGGCCATACGAGCAGTACTTC.

The chain employs TRBV2 and TRBJ2-7, with 11 positions matching TRBD2. The CDR3 sequence is 14 residues long. The ends lost 6 bases at V and 3 bases at J; junction bases unmatched: 4. Germline CDR1 and CDR2: SNHLY and FYNNEI. The CDR3 DNA reads TGTGCCAGCAGAGTCACTAGCGGGAGCTACGAGCAGTACTTC. As protein: CASRVTSGSYEQYF.

The table lists this clone with a few counts. The chain joins TRBV27 to TRBJ1-1; the match to TRBD1 covers 8 bases. Germline V lookup: CDR1 MNHEY, CDR2 SMNVEV (reference sequence). The CDR3 has 14 residues. J was trimmed by 6 bases and V by 2 bases; bases with no gene match: 5. The CDR3 DNA reads as TGTGCCAGCAGTTTAAACAGGGGGATGTCTGAAGCTTTCTTT. As protein: CASSLNRGMSEAFF.

The gene calls are TRBV5-1 and TRBJ2-1; 8 nucleotides agree with TRBD1. V gave up 3 bases and J gave up 2 bases; unmatched junction bases: 7. The germline gives CDR1 SGHRS, CDR2 YFSETQ. This CDR3 is built from 16 residues. The DNA of the CDR3 is TGCGCCAGCAGCTCTACGACAGGGGTTGCCTACAATGAGCAGTTCTTC. Translating gives CASSSTTGVAYNEQFF. Variable domain in full (rest from reference TRBV5-1 and TRBJ2-1): KAGVTQTPRYLIKTRGQQVTLSCSPISGHRSVSWYQQTPGQGLQFLFEYFSETQRNKGNFPGRFSGRQFSNSRSEMNVSTLELGDSALYLCASSSTTGVAYNEQFFGPGTRLTVL.

The V and J genes are TRBV6-6 and TRBJ2-1; unclear D gene. This CDR3 comprises 14 residues. Deletions cut 5 bases from V and 10 bases from J, with 18 bases between. Germline CDR1 reads MNHNY; CDR2 reads SVGAGI (reference sequence). In DNA form, the CDR3 reads TGTGCCAGCAGTCTAGACCTAGGCATCCGCGAGCAGTTCTTC. It codes for CASSLDLGIREQFF.

The genes are TRBV9 and TRBJ1-1; no reliable D call. This CDR3 is built from 13 residues. CDR1 and CDR2 from the germline V gene are SGDLS and YYNGEE. Between the trimmed V and J ends, which lost 2 bases and 1 base, there was a span of 6 bases. In DNA, the CDR3 is TGTGCCAGCAGCGTGCAGGAGAACACTGAAGCTTTCTTT. This sequence encodes CASSVQENTEAFF.

The CDR3 spells CASSPGTGNYEQFF. The DNA for the CDR3 is TGTGCCAGCTCACCCGGGACAGGGAATTACGAGCAGTTCTTC. This chain connects TRBV18 to TRBJ2-1; 9 bases are a match to TRBD1. V was pared by 3 bases and J by 10 bases, with 7 bases of the junction left unmatched. Germline V gene lookup returns CDR1 KGHSH and CDR2 LQKENI. CDR3 length: 14 amino acids. The variable domain in full, completed from reference TRBV18 and TRBJ2-1, reads NAGVMQNPRHLVRRRGQEARLRCSPMKGHSHVYWYRQLPEEGLKFMVYLQKENIIDESGMPKERFSAEFPKEGPSILRIQQVVRGDSAAYFCASSPGTGNYEQFFGPGTRLTVL.

The CDR3 sequence is CASSWQGAVAQHF. DNA of the CDR3: TGTGCCAGCAGCTGGCAGGGGGCGGTGGCCCAGCATTTT. V and J are TRBV11-3 and TRBJ1-5; the match to TRBD1 covers 8 bases. Germline lookup yields CDR1 SGHNT and CDR2 YENEEA. The J segment lost 11 bases and the V segment lost 4 bases, leaving 7 bases of the junction unmatched. This CDR3 is built from 13 residues.